A selection of T cell receptor beta chains follows, all from one sample in a study of siplizumab effects on memory and regulatory T cells. This table comes from immunoSEQ multiplex PCR, and its TCRdb copy is limited to in-frame clones, with some not included. The profile shows 90,000 to 120,000 clones, approximately 93% of them singletons. The material sequenced was Tregs sorted from blood. All receptors come from a human donor in good health. CDR3s include the opening cysteine and the closing phenylalanine or tryptophan. D genes are given only for firm matches. Size is omitted from some rows. Given values are once, few, many or a class for expanded clones.

>TRBV7-3|.|.|TRBJ2-2
TGTGCCAGCAGCTTCACGGGACAGAACACCGGGGAGCTGTTTTTT
CASSFTGQNTGELFF
>TRBV30|.|.|TRBJ1-2
TGTGCCTGGGCGTGGGGGAATCATGGCTACACCTTC
CAWAWGNHGYTF
>TRBV5-4|TRBD2|once|TRBJ2-3
TGTGCCAGCAGCCAAGCAGGAGCGGGGGGGGATACGCAGTATTTT
CASSQAGAGGDTQYF
>TRBV7-3|.|.|TRBJ1-1
TGTGCCAGCAGCTTCCAGGGAAGCACTGAAGCTTTCTTT
CASSFQGSTEAFF
>TRBV12-5|.|.|TRBJ1-1
TGTGCTAGTGCGCAGGGGCCCAACCTGAGGCGAATGAACACTGAAGCTTTCTTT
CASAQGPNLRRMNTEAFF
>TRBV6-1|TRBD2|.|TRBJ2-7
TGTGCCAGCAAGTACACTAGCGGGGGGAGCGAGCAGTACTTC
CASKYTSGGSEQYF
>TRBV5-1|TRBD2|.|TRBJ2-7
TGCGCCAGCAGCAGGCGTCAGGCGGGGGGCATCTACGAGCAGTACTTC
CASSRRQAGGIYEQYF
>TRBV7-2|.|.|TRBJ1-2
TGTGCCAGCAGCTTAGGTCCGGGACCCTATGGCTACACCTTC
CASSLGPGPYGYTF
>TRBV25-1|.|once|TRBJ1-2
TGTGCCAGCACCCGGGACGGCTATGGCTACACCTTC
CASTRDGYGYTF
>TRBV2|.|few|TRBJ1-2
TGTGCCAGCAGTGAATGGGGGGCAGTCGGCTACACCTTC
CASSEWGAVGYTF
>TRBV6-5|TRBD1|.|TRBJ2-7
TGTGCCAGCAGGCCTACCGGGACAGGGGCCTACGAGCAGTACTTC
CASRPTGTGAYEQYF
>TRBV5-6|.|.|TRBJ1-2
TGTGCCAGCAGCTTGTACCTGAGACATAACTATGGCTACACCTTC
CASSLYLRHNYGYTF
>TRBV11-1|.|.|TRBJ1-1
TGTGCCAGCAGCCCAGCAGCCCTAAATCGGGCTTTCTTT
CASSPAALNRAFF
>TRBV6-1|TRBD1|.|TRBJ1-2
TGTGCCAGCAGTGGGGTGGACAGGGGGCTTTTTCGGTATGGCTACACCTTC
CASSGVDRGLFRYGYTF
>TRBV7-9|.|.|TRBJ2-7
TGTGCCAGCAGCTTAGAGGCAGCCTCCTACGAGCAGTACTTC
CASSLEAASYEQYF
>TRBV25-1|.|.|TRBJ1-2
TGTGCCAGCAGTAGCGGGAGAAACTATGGCTACACCTTC
CASSSGRNYGYTF
>TRBV6-1|.|.|TRBJ1-1
TGTGCCAGCTTTGGACTCCGGGGGACTGAAGCTTTCTTT
CASFGLRGTEAFF
>TRBV21-1|.|.|TRBJ1-2
TGTGCCAGCACCTGCGGGACAGATAATGGCTACACCTTC
CASTCGTDNGYTF
>TRBV7-8|TRBD2|.|TRBJ2-7
TGTGCCAGCAGCTTAGGGGCGGGAGCGGGCTCCTACGAGCAGTACTTC
CASSLGAGAGSYEQYF
>TRBV6-1|TRBD1|.|TRBJ2-7
TGTGCCAGCAGTGACAGGGGGCGTGCCCCACATACCTACGAGCAGTACTTC
CASSDRGRAPHTYEQYF
>TRBV15|.|.|TRBJ1-1
TGTGCCACCAGATCAGACAACTGGGGGACTGAAGCTTTCTTT
CATRSDNWGTEAFF
>TRBV12-5|.|.|TRBJ2-1
TGTGCTAGTGGTTTGGTGAAGGGATGGGAGCAGTTCTTC
CASGLVKGWEQFF
>TRBV2|TRBD1|once|TRBJ1-4
TGTGCCAGCAGTCTTTCCCAGGGGGTGAATGAAAAACTGTTTTTT
CASSLSQGVNEKLFF
>TRBV6-1|TRBD1|.|TRBJ1-3
TGTGCCAGCGACAGGGGCTCTGGAAACACCATATATTTT
CASDRGSGNTIYF
>TRBV5-1|TRBD1|.|TRBJ1-2
TGCGCCAGCAGAACCGGGACAGACTATGGCTACACCTTC
CASRTGTDYGYTF
>TRBV6-6|.|.|TRBJ1-5
TGTGCCAGCAGTTACTCAGCCGTTAGCCAGCCCCAGCATTTT
CASSYSAVSQPQHF
>TRBV7-6|.|once|TRBJ2-1
TGTGCCAGCAGCTTAGAAGAAAGGGCCAATGAGCAGTTCTTC
CASSLEERANEQFF
>TRBV7-9|.|.|TRBJ1-1
TGTGCCAGCAGCTTAGTTCTGAGCACTGAAGCTTTCTTT
CASSLVLSTEAFF
>TRBV20-1|.|.|TRBJ1-1
TGCAGAGGGAGAGGGGGTGCAGCTTTCTTT
CRGRGGAAFF
>TRBV7-6|.|.|TRBJ2-1
TGTGCCAGCAGCTTAGATCATGAGCAGTTCTTC
CASSLDHEQFF
>TRBV2|TRBD1|.|TRBJ1-1
TGTGCCAGCAGTGAATCCCCCTGGGACAGGGATACTGAAGCTTTCTTT
CASSESPWDRDTEAFF
>TRBV7-9|TRBD1|.|TRBJ2-1
TGTGCCAGCAGCCCCTTTCTCAGGGGGAGAAATGAGCAGTTCTTC
CASSPFLRGRNEQFF
>TRBV7-3|.|once|TRBJ2-7
TGTGCCAGCAGCTATGGGACTGCCTACGAGCAGTACTTC
CASSYGTAYEQYF
>TRBV9|TRBD2|.|TRBJ2-1
TGTGCCAGCAGCGGACGGACTAGCCTCTCCTACAATGAGCAGTTCTTC
CASSGRTSLSYNEQFF
>TRBV27|TRBD1|.|TRBJ2-1
TGTGCCAGTACAGGGGCGGCGAGCAATGAGCAGTTCTTC
CASTGAASNEQFF
>TRBV4-2|.|.|TRBJ1-5
TGTGCCAGCAGCCAAGATAGCGGTAGCAATCAGCCCCAGCATTTT
CASSQDSGSNQPQHF
>TRBV13|.|.|TRBJ2-5
TGTGCCAGCAGCTTAAGGGATGAGACCCAGTACTTC
CASSLRDETQYF
>TRBV5-1|.|.|TRBJ1-3
TGCGCCAGCAGCTTGGCAAGCTCTGGAAACACCATATATTTT
CASSLASSGNTIYF
>TRBV9|TRBD2|.|TRBJ2-3
TGTGCCAGCAGCGTCGGACTAGCGGGGGGGCTCGGATATACGCAGTATTTT
CASSVGLAGGLGYTQYF
>TRBV30|TRBD1|.|TRBJ2-4
TGTGCCTGGAGTGTAGGGGGCTACTCGACCAAAAACATTCAGTACTTC
CAWSVGGYSTKNIQYF
>TRBV7-2|.|.|TRBJ2-1
TGTGCCAGCAGCTTAGTTGGGGGGCTAGGAGATGAGCAGTTCTTC
CASSLVGGLGDEQFF
>TRBV19|TRBD2|.|TRBJ2-1
TGTGCCAGTAGTGTCACTAGCGGGGGGTACAATGAGCAGTTCTTC
CASSVTSGGYNEQFF
>TRBV6-1|.|.|TRBJ1-1
TGTGCCAGCAGTGAAAGGGGGACTGAAGCTTTCTTT
CASSERGTEAFF
>TRBV4-3|.|.|TRBJ2-3
TGCGCCAGCAGCCAAGCCTCCCATTCCGATACGCAGTATTTT
CASSQASHSDTQYF
>TRBV28|.|.|TRBJ2-1
TGTGCCAGCATTGCAACGCGCGGGAATTACAATGAGCAGTTCTTC
CASIATRGNYNEQFF
>TRBV27|.|.|TRBJ2-7
TGTGCCAGCAGTTTACGGGCAGGGCTATACTACGAGCAGTACTTC
CASSLRAGLYYEQYF
>TRBV7-3|.|.|TRBJ2-1
TGTGCCAGCAGCTTATGGGGGATTGGGAATGAGCAGTTCTTC
CASSLWGIGNEQFF
>TRBV11-2|TRBD1|.|TRBJ1-1
TGTGCCAGCAGCTTGGGACAGGCTCTTTGGAACACTGAAGCTTTCTTT
CASSLGQALWNTEAFF
>TRBV6-1|.|.|TRBJ1-5
TGTGCCAGCACCCCCTCGGGAAGTCAGCCCCAGCATTTT
CASTPSGSQPQHF
>TRBV5-1|TRBD1|.|TRBJ1-2
TGCGCCAGCAGCTTCGGGTTTGAAGTAGGGGGCTCTTACTATGGCTACACCTTC
CASSFGFEVGGSYYGYTF
>TRBV5-1|.|.|TRBJ2-1
TGCGCCAGCAGCTTGACGACGAACCCATACAATGAGCAGTTCTTC
CASSLTTNPYNEQFF
>TRBV29-1|.|few|TRBJ1-2
TGCAGCGTTGGAGATGGCTACACCTTC
CSVGDGYTF
>TRBV7-9|TRBD1|.|TRBJ2-7
TGTGCCAGCAGCTTTCAGGGGGCCTACGAGCAGTACTTC
CASSFQGAYEQYF
>TRBV5-1|TRBD1|.|TRBJ2-7
TGCGCCAGCAGCTGGCGGGACAGGTCCCACGAGCAGTACTTC
CASSWRDRSHEQYF
>TRBV7-9|.|.|TRBJ1-1
TGTGCCAGCAGCACCACGGGGAACACTGAAGCTTTCTTT
CASSTTGNTEAFF
>TRBV6-1|.|.|TRBJ1-5
TGTGCCAGCAGTGAATTAAGGGGGTATCAGCCCCAGCATTTT
CASSELRGYQPQHF
>TRBV6-5|.|.|TRBJ1-6
TGTGCCAGCAGTTACATTAGGTGGAAGGCAAATTCACCCCTCCACTTT
CASSYIRWKANSPLHF
>TRBV5-1|TRBD1|.|TRBJ1-1
TGCGCCAGCAGCTCGGGACAGGGGGCGTCTGAAGCTTTCTTT
CASSSGQGASEAFF